This T cell receptor (beta chain) was identified in a study of cytotoxic CD8 clonotypes in ibrutinib-treated CLL. Regarding the study as a whole: Clonality climbed at ibrutinib response, then dropped toward baseline at progression. Baseline levels of clonality went above those of age-matched healthy donors and moved with circulating CD8+ T-cell counts.

About this clone itself: Its target is not known.

TCRdb keeps only in-frame clones here, not all; method: immunoSEQ multiplex PCR. Seen here are 200,000 to 250,000 clones, about four fifths observed once, and the top ten hold roughly 10%. The TCR sequence derives from a human donor with chronic lymphocytic leukemia. The sequenced sample was PBMCs, obtained after 12 months of ibrutinib treatment.

The CDR3 region is CASRGTSGVPNEQFF. CDR3 sequence (DNA): TGTGCCAGCAGGGGCACTAGCGGGGTTCCCAATGAGCAGTTCTTC. This chain connects TRBV6-1 to TRBJ2-1; 10 bases align to TRBD2. Looked up from germline, CDR1 is MNHNS and CDR2 is SASEGT. V dropped 6 bases and J dropped 6; count of bases not matched to a gene: 8. The length of the CDR3 is 15 residues.